This is a list of T cell receptor beta chains from one sample in a study of T cell responses to AZD1222 COVID-19 vaccine. Generated by immunoSEQ multiplex PCR, the TCRdb table keeps only in-frame clones and is missing some. In the table there are 100,000 to 150,000 clones, 88% of which are singletons. The specimen was peripheral blood, collected on day 0 of AZD1222 vaccination. The receptors stem from an adult in good health. CDR3s include the opening cysteine and the closing phenylalanine or tryptophan. Fields, in order: CDR3 length, J gene, V gene, CDR3 protein.

15 TRBJ1-1 TRBV5-1 CASTIEGSMNTEAFF
13 TRBJ1-2 TRBV5-6 CASSLRGNYGYTF
14 TRBJ1-6 TRBV7-2 CASSNWIRGSPLHF
14 TRBJ2-7 TRBV2 CASIRGRGSYEQYF
15 TRBJ2-1 TRBV9 CASSVSGSRGNEQFF
16 TRBJ2-7 TRBV9 CASSGPRTGSSYEQYF
14 TRBJ2-1 TRBV11-2 CASSPWTGVNEQFF
13 TRBJ1-5 TRBV23-1 CASSQSSNQPQHF
16 TRBJ1-2 TRBV6-6 CASTGRWGNLTDGYTF
13 TRBJ2-3 TRBV3-1/TRBV3-2 CASSQFRGDTQYF
13 TRBJ2-4 TRBV7-2 CASSNPTGAWGYF
13 TRBJ1-1 TRBV3-1/TRBV3-2 CASSQKGVNRAFF
17 TRBJ2-1 TRBV24-1 CATSDGGLLSSYNEQFF
11 TRBJ1-1 TRBV7-6 CASSFGQGAFF
14 TRBJ1-6 TRBV15 CATSKTGWNSPLHF
16 TRBJ1-4 TRBV3-1/TRBV3-2 CASSETGYQTNEKLFF
16 TRBJ2-5 TRBV19 CASSMSGSRYQETQYF
17 TRBJ1-2 TRBV4-3 CASSQDTRTFTNYGYTF
15 TRBJ1-5 TRBV7-2 CASSLEGSRNQPQHF
16 TRBJ2-4 TRBV21-1 CASSTQGGKAKNIQYF
14 TRBJ2-7 TRBV6-5 CASSLQGSITEQYF
15 TRBJ1-1 TRBV5-8 CASSLDRGAGTEAFF
16 TRBJ1-2 TRBV6-5 CASSYSRQGMNSGYTF
17 TRBJ2-1 TRBV7-2 CASSDRDRVRSYNEQFF
12 TRBJ2-5 TRBV27 CASSPGGETQYF
15 TRBJ1-1 TRBV25-1 CASSIPGTGNTEAFF
15 TRBJ1-5 TRBV2 CASSPPQVRNQPQHF
14 TRBJ2-4 TRBV19 CASSGTSTKNIQYF
13 TRBJ2-7 TRBV6-2/TRBV6-3 CASSYGQPYEQYF
16 TRBJ2-7 TRBV5-4 CASSPTGTSGREEQYF
13 TRBJ1-2 TRBV7-2 CASSSQAGVGYTF
16 TRBJ2-1 TRBV28 CASSLAWSGLYNEQFF
16 TRBJ2-2 TRBV15 CATSRGVGSNTGELFF
13 TRBJ2-3 TRBV11-3 CASSLRVTDTQYF
16 TRBJ1-6 TRBV11-2 CASSLQGTGGVSPLHF
13 TRBJ2-7 TRBV24-1 CATSHGSSYEQYF
12 TRBJ2-1 TRBV10-3 CAIRLAGNEQFF
14 TRBJ1-1 TRBV2 CASSVTRPGIPAFF
16 TRBJ2-4 TRBV19 CASSVDRALAKNIQYF
15 TRBJ2-7 TRBV9 CASSVGGYSSYEQYF
16 TRBJ1-2 TRBV24-1 CATSDFGPDGSYGYTF
12 TRBJ1-1 TRBV11-3 CASSFRTTEAFF
15 TRBJ1-6 TRBV7-2 CASSLGYEDNSPLHF
12 TRBJ1-2 TRBV12-5 CASGLGGYGYTF
16 TRBJ2-3 TRBV9 CASSVVERGGTDTQYF
14 TRBJ1-1 TRBV7-2 CASSIQGRSTEAFF
17 TRBJ2-3 TRBV18 CASSPPASGGSTDTQYF
15 TRBJ2-7 TRBV28 CASSSSGRGTYEQYF
15 TRBJ1-2 TRBV3-1/TRBV3-2 CASSRSGPSNYGYTF
21 TRBJ2-2 TRBV7-6 CASSSGTVRLAGGANTGELFF
15 TRBJ2-3 TRBV27 CASSRLGALADTQYF
14 TRBJ2-7 TRBV7-3 CASSFGRDSYEQYF
16 TRBJ2-5 TRBV5-1 CASSLGQGRSQETQYF
11 TRBJ2-1 TRBV6-2/TRBV6-3 CASSGGNEQFF
17 TRBJ2-4 TRBV11-2 CASSLDRGGTSKNIQYF